Included here is one TCR beta chain sequence, with context. Sequencing used immunoSEQ multiplex PCR; TCRdb keeps in-frame clones, though not all of them. The sample records approximately 57,000 clones, about 91% being singletons. Each patient's relapse followed autologous stem cell transplantation, and brentuximab vedotin exposure varied. The sample belongs to a study of PD-1 blockade in classical Hodgkin lymphoma. From germline, CDR1 is LNHDA and CDR2 SQIVND (reference sequence). The CDR3 sequence is 15 residues long. Trimming cost V 3 bases and J 5 bases, with 14 bases left between them. The receptor was isolated from a human donor with classical Hodgkin lymphoma. The chain is built from TRBV19 and TRBJ1-5; tentatively, D is TRBD1 (6 bases). Sequences were derived from peripheral blood mononuclear cells (PBMCs), sampled before the second cycle of nivolumab. CDR3 bases: TGTGCCAGTAGTATTCTGGGCAGGGGAGATCAGCCCCAGCATTTT. It codes for CASSILGRGDQPQHF.